Sequencing of this T cell receptor beta chain was carried out in a study of blood T cell repertoires in COVID-19. Study-level background: From T cells, B-cell-depleted T cells, or PBMCs came the material, which was cDNA or gDNA.

CDR1 and CDR2 from the germline V gene are LGHDT and YNNKEL (reference sequence). The CDR3 is made up of 17 amino acids. After removal of 2 bases from V and 0 bases from J, the junction contained 7 bases not matched to a gene. This clone came up once. In the original workflow: Estimates of nucleated cell counts were drawn from the amplification of reference gene primers. The data were produced by immunoSEQ multiplex PCR, yet TCRdb's version contains in-frame clones alone and is incomplete. That table is the source of V, J and clone size, and D and trimming were worked out from the DNA. In the table there are 250,000 to 350,000 clones, about 87% of which are singletons.

The rearrangement joins TRBV3-1 (or the pseudogene TRBV3-2) to TRBJ2-3, with TRBD1 matching 8 bases. This receptor was obtained from a woman in her forties or fifties with COVID-19, enrolled during active disease. The source material was peripheral blood. CDR3 nucleotide sequence: TGTGCCAGCAGCCAAACACCCGGACAGGGTAGCACAGATACGCAGTATTTT. Amino acid sequence: CASSQTPGQGSTDTQYF.